The 24 T cell receptor beta chains below all came from one sample that was sequenced in a study of beta chain features in type 1 diabetes. Expressed TCRB transcripts got sequenced, as all isolated RNA was reverse transcribed. Sequencing used immunoSEQ multiplex PCR; TCRdb keeps in-frame clones, though not all of them. The sample has roughly 500,000 clones; approximately 10% are singletons. The source material was naive CD4+ T cells from blood. The receptors come from a woman aged 18-29 years in good health.

This chain links TRBV7-9 with TRBJ2-3; 10 nucleotides align to TRBD1. The CDR3 spans 14 residues. V was pared by 3 bases and J by 8 bases, with 5 bases of the junction left unmatched. Germline-derived CDR1 and CDR2 are SEHNR and FQNEAQ (reference sequence). CDR3 DNA: TGTGCCAGCAGCTTTGGGACAGGGGATGGTACGCAGTATTTT. The encoded protein is CASSFGTGDGTQYF.

The table lists this clone with a few counts. The V call is TRBV15, the J call TRBJ1-4; D unclear. Trimming removed 1 base at V and 7 bases at J, with 4 bases between. CDR1 LNHNV and CDR2 YYDKDF come from the germline V gene (reference sequence). The CDR3 has 12 residues. The CDR3: CATSRVAEKLFF. CDR3 coding DNA: TGTGCCACCAGCAGAGTAGCTGAAAAACTGTTTTTT.

The V gene is TRBV6-1, the J gene TRBJ2-5, with 7 bases identical to TRBD2. Trimming took 6 bases from V and 10 from J; bases not matched to a gene: 17. Germline V lookup: CDR1 MNHNS, CDR2 SASEGT. This CDR3 region has 15 residues. This CDR3 reads CASRRTRQERDSQYF. The CDR3 DNA reads TGTGCCAGCAGAAGGACTAGACAAGAGAGAGATAGCCAGTACTTC.

In its sample, this clone was seen a few times. This chain links TRBV30 with TRBJ1-2; D gene unclear. V was clipped by 2 bases and J by 4 bases, with 8 bases between them. The CDR3 length is 12 residues. CDR1 GTSNPN and CDR2 SVGIG come from the germline V gene (reference sequence). CDR3 bases: TGTGCCTGGAGTAGGCTGAGCTATGGCTACACCTTC. This gives the protein CAWSRLSYGYTF.

This clone was seen a few times. The chain combines TRBV5-1 with TRBJ1-5; the D gene is possibly TRBD1 (6 bases). V shed 0 bases and J shed 6 bases, with 10 bases lying between them. The CDR3 extends over 14 amino acids. Germline CDR1 SGHRS, CDR2 YFSETQ. CDR3 loop: CASSLVQGGQPQHF. DNA of the CDR3: TGCGCCAGCAGCTTGGTACAGGGAGGTCAGCCCCAGCATTTT.

This clone was detected only a few times. The V gene is TRBV7-9, the J gene TRBJ2-5; either TRBD1 or TRBD2 may fit D (5 bases each). Germline lookup yields CDR1 SEHNR and CDR2 FQNEAQ (reference sequence). The CDR3 has 16 residues. The V end lost 6 bases, the J end lost 5 bases, and 22 bases lay between the germline ends. CDR3 residues: CASSRGQGSNPETQYF. Here the CDR3 DNA reads TGTGCCAGCAGTCGAGGGCAGGGCTCAAATCCGGAGACCCAGTACTTC.

The chain has TRBV9 and TRBJ2-1, with 7 bases identical to TRBD2. Unmatched junction bases numbered 11, after V lost 4 bases and J lost 1 base. Germline-derived CDR1 and CDR2 are SGDLS and YYNGEE. The CDR3 spans 17 residues. The CDR3 DNA reads as TGTGCCAGCAGCTTCTCCGGCCTAGCGGTTTCCTACAATGAGCAGTTCTTC. This encodes CASSFSGLAVSYNEQFF.

A few counts support this clone. The V and J genes are TRBV5-4 and TRBJ2-1; D gene unclear. The CDR3 extends over 16 amino acids. The germline V gene has CDR1 SGHNT and CDR2 YYREEE (reference sequence). The CDR3 DNA is TGTGCTTACGCGTCGGGCCTTCTCAGCTCCTACAATGAGCAGTTCTTC. Its protein is CAYASGLLSSYNEQFF. Supplemented by reference TRBV5-4 and TRBJ2-1, the full variable domain reads ETGVTQSPTHLIKTRGQQVTLRCSSQSGHNTVSWYQQALGQGPQFIFQYYREEENGRGNFPPRFSGLQFPNYSSELNVNALELDDSALYLCAYASGLLSSYNEQFFGPGTRLTVL.

This clone has only a few counts. This rearrangement joins TRBV7-2 to TRBJ2-1, with 7 bases lining up with TRBD2. J gave up 6 bases and V 4 bases, and 3 bases lay outside the gene matches. Germline-derived CDR1 and CDR2 are SGHTA and FQGNSA. The CDR3 covers 13 residues. The CDR3 sequence: CASSSVAGNEQFF. CDR3 coding DNA: TGTGCCAGCAGCTCAGTAGCGGGCAATGAGCAGTTCTTC.

In this sample, this clone turned up a few times. The chain joins TRBV2 to TRBJ2-1; 8 nucleotides match TRBD2. The CDR3 is 15 amino acids. V trimming: 2 bases; J trimming: 9 bases; junction bases outside the gene matches: 9. Germline CDR1 SNHLY, CDR2 FYNNEI. CDR3 sequence reads: CASSERSGSLAEQFF. The DNA for the CDR3 is TGTGCCAGCAGTGAAAGGAGCGGGAGTTTAGCTGAGCAGTTCTTC.

This clone has a handful of counts. The chain joins TRBV29-1 to TRBJ2-5; D is unresolved. Trimming pared 4 bases from V and 1 base from J, leaving 7 bases between. Germline V gene sequence: CDR1 SQVTM, CDR2 ANQGSEA. The CDR3 has 12 residues. CDR3 region: CSVGDTQETQYF. In DNA, the CDR3 is TGCAGCGTTGGAGACACCCAAGAGACCCAGTACTTC.

This clone was seen only a few times. The chain uses TRBV9 and TRBJ2-1; D is possibly TRBD1 (6 bases). Trimming removed 3 bases from V and 7 bases from J, with 17 bases in between. The germline CDR1 and CDR2 sequences are SGDLS and YYNGEE. This CDR3 has 15 amino acids. This chain's CDR3 is CASSARQVGRNEQFF. The CDR3 bases are TGTGCCAGCAGCGCCCGACAGGTAGGTCGGAATGAGCAGTTCTTC.

V and J are TRBV7-6 and TRBJ2-1, with 7 bases lining up with TRBD2. Germline assignment: CDR1 SGHVS and CDR2 FNYEAQ. Trimming at V came to 1 base and at J to 3 bases, leaving 9 bases not matched to a gene. The CDR3 is 17 amino acids. For the CDR3, the DNA is TGTGCCAGCAGCTTAGGTTCTCGCGGGAGAGTCTACAATGAGCAGTTCTTC. It codes for CASSLGSRGRVYNEQFF.

This chain links TRBV29-1 with TRBJ1-1; TRBD1 might be the D (6 bases). Deletions cut 5 bases from V and 0 bases from J, with 10 bases between. Germline CDR1 SQVTM, CDR2 ANQGSEA. The CDR3 runs to 13 residues. CDR3 DNA sequence: TGCAGCGTTAAACAGGGTATGAACACTGAAGCTTTCTTT. Translating it yields CSVKQGMNTEAFF.

This chain connects TRBV7-9 to TRBJ2-7; D remains unclear. V was cut by 2 bases and J by 0 bases, with 17 bases left in between. This CDR3 has 17 amino acids. Germline V gives CDR1 SEHNR, CDR2 FQNEAQ (reference sequence). Here the CDR3 DNA reads TGTGCCAGCAGCTTACCCCTCTGGTACAAACCCTCCTACGAGCAGTACGTC. Its translation is CASSLPLWYKPSYEQYV.

This chain uses TRBV9 with TRBJ2-5; the D is unclear. This CDR3 comprises 14 residues. V was pared by 4 bases and J by 7 bases, with 17 bases between. Germline lookup yields CDR1 SGDLS and CDR2 YYNGEE. The CDR3 sequence: CASSIRDYSGTQYF. The CDR3 nucleotides are TGTGCCAGCAGCATAAGGGATTATTCAGGGACCCAGTACTTC.

This chain uses TRBV10-3 with TRBJ2-5; tentative D call: TRBD2 (6 bases). The CDR3 is 13 residues long. V gave up 8 bases and J gave up 5 bases, with 15 bases separating them. CDR1 and CDR2 from the germline V gene are ENHRY and SYGVKD. Written as DNA, the CDR3 is TGTGCCATCGTGAAATGGGGGGTGGAGACCCAGTACTTC. Amino acid sequence: CAIVKWGVETQYF.

This chain joins TRBV4-1 and TRBJ2-3, with D unclear. CDR1 and CDR2 from the germline V gene are MGHRA and YSYEKL. V was trimmed by 4 bases and J by 3 bases, leaving 5 bases between them. This CDR3 is built from 12 residues. CDR3 residues: CASSLNTDTQYF. The CDR3 region has the DNA TGCGCCAGCAGCCTCAATACAGATACGCAGTATTTT.

This clone turned up a few times. This chain links TRBV9 with TRBJ1-1; D is uncertain. V shed 0 bases and J shed 0 bases, with 9 bases lying between them. Per germline, CDR1 SGDLS and CDR2 YYNGEE. The CDR3 extends over 15 amino acids. CDR3 region: CASSVAGRMNTEAFF. CDR3 DNA sequence: TGTGCCAGCAGCGTAGCAGGCAGGATGAACACTGAAGCTTTCTTT.

This clone was observed a handful of times. V usage is TRBV7-2 and J usage is TRBJ2-2; the D is unclear. Deletions cut 1 base from V and 6 bases from J, with 9 bases between. CDR1 SGHTA and CDR2 FQGNSA come from the germline V gene. The CDR3 has 14 residues. DNA for the CDR3: TGTGCCAGCAGCTTAGTCCGGTATCCCGGGGAGCTGTTTTTT. Residues: CASSLVRYPGELFF.

This clone was detected a few times. The rearrangement links TRBV9 to TRBJ2-3; D ambiguous. Trimming took off 4 bases at V and 6 bases at J, with 12 bases between the two ends. Germline loops: CDR1 SGDLS, CDR2 YYNGEE. This CDR3 comprises 13 residues. The CDR3 DNA reads as TGTGCCAGCAGCCAACTACCGGGTGATACGCAGTATTTT. Encoded protein: CASSQLPGDTQYF. Looking up the rest from reference TRBV9 and TRBJ2-3 gives the full variable domain: DSGVTQTPKHLITATGQRVTLRCSPRSGDLSVYWYQQSLDQGLQFLIQYYNGEERAKGNILERFSAQQFPDLHSELNLSSLELGDSALYFCASSQLPGDTQYFGPGTRLTVL.

CDR3 loop: CASSLGGIYGYTF. The CDR3 coding sequence is TGTGCCAGCAGCTTAGGGGGAATCTATGGCTACACCTTC. The chain recombines TRBV7-2 with TRBJ1-2; D is ambiguous. V lost 1 base to trimming and J lost 4 bases, with 7 bases between them. CDR1 is SGHTA, CDR2 FQGNSA, per germline. CDR3 length equals 13 residues.

The V call is TRBV5-1, the J call TRBJ2-7, with a possible D match to TRBD2 (7 bases). The V gene lost 4 bases and the J gene lost 2 bases, with 13 bases spanning the gap. Germline-derived CDR1 and CDR2 are SGHRS and YFSETQ. The CDR3 extends over 14 amino acids. The CDR3 sequence is CASSRGDNPYEQYV. Written as DNA, the CDR3 is TGCGCCAGCAGCCGGGGGGACAACCCCTACGAGCAGTACGTC.

The chain links TRBV18 to TRBJ2-5; tentative D call: TRBD1 (5 bases). From germline, CDR1 is KGHSH and CDR2 LQKENI. V was trimmed by 3 bases and J by 7 bases, leaving 12 bases between them. The CDR3 is 13 residues long. The DNA of the CDR3 is TGTGCCAGCTCACCGGACACGTTCGGGACCCAGTACTTC. Translated: CASSPDTFGTQYF. The whole variable domain, remainder taken from reference TRBV18 and TRBJ2-5, is NAGVMQNPRHLVRRRGQEARLRCSPMKGHSHVYWYRQLPEEGLKFMVYLQKENIIDESGMPKERFSAEFPKEGPSILRIQQVVRGDSAAYFCASSPDTFGTQYFGPGTRLLVL.